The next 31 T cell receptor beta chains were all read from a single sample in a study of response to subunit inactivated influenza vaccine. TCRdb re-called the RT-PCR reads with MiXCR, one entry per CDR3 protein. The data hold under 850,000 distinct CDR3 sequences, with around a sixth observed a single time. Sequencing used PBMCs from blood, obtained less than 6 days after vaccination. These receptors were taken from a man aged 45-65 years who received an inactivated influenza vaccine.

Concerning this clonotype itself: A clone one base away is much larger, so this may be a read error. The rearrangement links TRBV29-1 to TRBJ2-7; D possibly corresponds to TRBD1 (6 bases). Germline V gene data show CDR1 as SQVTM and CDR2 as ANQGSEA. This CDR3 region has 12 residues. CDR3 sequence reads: CGVQGLVDEQYF. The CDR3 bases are TGCGGCGTCCAGGGGCTGGTCGACGAGCAGTACTTC.

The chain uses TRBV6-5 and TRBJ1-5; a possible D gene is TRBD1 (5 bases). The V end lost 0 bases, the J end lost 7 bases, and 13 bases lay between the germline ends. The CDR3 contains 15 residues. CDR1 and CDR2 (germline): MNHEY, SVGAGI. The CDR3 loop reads CASSYSDSIRQPQHF. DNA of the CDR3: TGTGCCAGCAGTTACTCAGACAGTATTCGCCAGCCCCAGCATTTT.

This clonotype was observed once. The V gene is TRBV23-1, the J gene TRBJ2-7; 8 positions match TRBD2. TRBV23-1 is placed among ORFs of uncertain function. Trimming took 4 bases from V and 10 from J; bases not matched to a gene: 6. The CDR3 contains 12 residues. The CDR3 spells CASSPGGTSQYF. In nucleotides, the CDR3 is TGCGCCAGCAGTCCGGGAGGGACATCACAGTACTTC.

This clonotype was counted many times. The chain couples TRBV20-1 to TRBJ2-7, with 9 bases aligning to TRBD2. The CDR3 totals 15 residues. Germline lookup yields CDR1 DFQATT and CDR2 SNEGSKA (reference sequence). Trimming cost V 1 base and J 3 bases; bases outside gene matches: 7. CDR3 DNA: TGCAGTGCTAGAGGGGGAGCGGGGGGCGGCTACGAGCAGTACTTC. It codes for CSARGGAGGGYEQYF.

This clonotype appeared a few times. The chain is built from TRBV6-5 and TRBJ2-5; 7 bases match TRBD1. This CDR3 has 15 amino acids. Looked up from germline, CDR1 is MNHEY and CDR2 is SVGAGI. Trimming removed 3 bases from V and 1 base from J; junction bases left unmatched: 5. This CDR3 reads CASSYFTGVQETQYF. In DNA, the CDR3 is TGTGCCAGCAGTTATTTTACAGGGGTCCAAGAGACCCAGTACTTC.

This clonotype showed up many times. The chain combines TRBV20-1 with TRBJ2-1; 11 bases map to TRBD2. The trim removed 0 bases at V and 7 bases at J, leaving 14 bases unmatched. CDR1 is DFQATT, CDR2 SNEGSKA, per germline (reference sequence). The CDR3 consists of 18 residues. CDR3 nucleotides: TGCAGTGCTAGAGATGGGGTAGCGGGAGGGCTTCTGAGGAATGAGCAGTTCTTC. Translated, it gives CSARDGVAGGLLRNEQFF.

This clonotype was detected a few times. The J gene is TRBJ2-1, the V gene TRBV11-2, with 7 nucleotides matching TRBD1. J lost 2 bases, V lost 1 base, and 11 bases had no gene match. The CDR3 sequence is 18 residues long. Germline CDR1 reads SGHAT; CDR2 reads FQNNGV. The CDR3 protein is CASSLVSRLTGTYNEQFF. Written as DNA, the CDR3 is TGTGCCAGCAGCTTAGTAAGTCGGTTGACAGGGACCTACAATGAGCAGTTCTTC.

The CDR3 loop is CASSQASLAGGRNEQFF. DNA of the CDR3: TGTGCCAGCAGCCAAGCCTCCCTAGCGGGAGGGCGCAATGAGCAGTTCTTC. The gene calls are TRBV4-2 and TRBJ2-1; 12 bases match TRBD2. The CDR3 has 17 residues. V shed 1 base, J shed 6 bases, and the junction held 7 bases outside the gene matches. The germline V gene encodes CDR1 LGHNA and CDR2 YNFKEQ.

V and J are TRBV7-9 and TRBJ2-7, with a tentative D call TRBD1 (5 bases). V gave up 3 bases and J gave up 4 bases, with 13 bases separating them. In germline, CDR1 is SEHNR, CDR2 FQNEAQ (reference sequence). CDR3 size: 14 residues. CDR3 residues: CASSFGRTFYEQYF. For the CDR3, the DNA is TGTGCCAGCAGCTTCGGACGGACATTTTACGAGCAGTACTTC. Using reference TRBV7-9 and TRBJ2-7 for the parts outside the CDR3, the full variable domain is DTGVSQNPRHKITKRGQNVTFRCDPISEHNRLYWYRQTLGQGPEFLTYFQNEAQLEKSRLLSDRFSAERPKGSFSTLEIQRTEQGDSAMYLCASSFGRTFYEQYFGPGTRLTVT.

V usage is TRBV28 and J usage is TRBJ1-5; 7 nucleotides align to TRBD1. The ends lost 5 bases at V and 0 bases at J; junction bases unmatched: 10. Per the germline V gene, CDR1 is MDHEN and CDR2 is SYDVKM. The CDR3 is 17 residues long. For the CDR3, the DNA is TGTGCCAGCAGTGAGAGGACAGGCGGGATTAGCAATCAGCCCCAGCATTTT. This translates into CASSERTGGISNQPQHF.

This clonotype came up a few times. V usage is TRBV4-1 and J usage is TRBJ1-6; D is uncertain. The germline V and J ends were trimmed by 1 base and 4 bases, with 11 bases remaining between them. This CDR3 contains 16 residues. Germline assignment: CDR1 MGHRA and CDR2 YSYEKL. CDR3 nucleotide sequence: TGCGCCAGCAGCCAAGTAGTGGAAACATATAATTCACCCCTCCACTTT. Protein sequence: CASSQVVETYNSPLHF.

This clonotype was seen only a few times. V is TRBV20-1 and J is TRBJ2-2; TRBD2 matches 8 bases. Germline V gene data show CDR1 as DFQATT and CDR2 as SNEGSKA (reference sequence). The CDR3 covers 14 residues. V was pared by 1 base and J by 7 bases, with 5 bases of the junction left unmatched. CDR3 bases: TGCAGTGCTAGAGTCGGGGGGGCCGTCGGGGAGCTGTTTTTT. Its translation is CSARVGGAVGELFF.

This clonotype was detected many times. The DNA for the CDR3 is TGCAGTGCTAGAGAGGGCTGGGGGAAAGAGACCCAGTACTTC. Its protein is CSAREGWGKETQYF. The rearrangement links TRBV20-1 to TRBJ2-5, with D perhaps assigned TRBD1 or TRBD2 (5 bases each). The CDR3 sequence is 14 residues long. The germline V gene encodes CDR1 DFQATT and CDR2 SNEGSKA (reference sequence). V was pared by 0 bases and J by 3 bases, with 11 bases between.

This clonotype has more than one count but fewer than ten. The CDR3 spells CASTDRRGRTGTDTQYF. As DNA, the CDR3 is TGTGCCAGCACCGACCGCCGGGGCCGAACGGGCACAGATACGCAGTATTTT. This rearrangement joins TRBV12-3 or TRBV12-4 to TRBJ2-3, with D possibly called TRBD1 or TRBD2 (5 bases each). V lost 7 bases to trimming and J lost 1 base, with 21 bases between them. The length of the CDR3 is 17 residues.

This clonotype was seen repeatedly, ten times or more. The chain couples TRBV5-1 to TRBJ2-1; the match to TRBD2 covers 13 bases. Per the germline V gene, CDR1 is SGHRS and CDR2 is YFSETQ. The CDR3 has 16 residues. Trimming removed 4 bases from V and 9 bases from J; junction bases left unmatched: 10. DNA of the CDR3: TGCGCCAGCAGCCGAACTACTAGCGGGAGGGCCAGTGAGCAGTTCTTC. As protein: CASSRTTSGRASEQFF.

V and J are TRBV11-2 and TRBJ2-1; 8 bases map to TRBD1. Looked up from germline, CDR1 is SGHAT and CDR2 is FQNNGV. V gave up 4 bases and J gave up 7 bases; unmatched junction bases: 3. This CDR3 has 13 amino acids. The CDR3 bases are TGTGCCAGCAGCTCGGGACAGGAGAATGAGCAGTTCTTC. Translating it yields CASSSGQENEQFF.

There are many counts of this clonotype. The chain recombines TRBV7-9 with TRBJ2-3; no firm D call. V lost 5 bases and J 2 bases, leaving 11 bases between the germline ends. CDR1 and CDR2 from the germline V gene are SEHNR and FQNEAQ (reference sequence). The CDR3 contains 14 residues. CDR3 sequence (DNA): TGTGCCAGCAGCCCCGACCTGTCCACAGATACGCAGTATTTT. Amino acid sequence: CASSPDLSTDTQYF.

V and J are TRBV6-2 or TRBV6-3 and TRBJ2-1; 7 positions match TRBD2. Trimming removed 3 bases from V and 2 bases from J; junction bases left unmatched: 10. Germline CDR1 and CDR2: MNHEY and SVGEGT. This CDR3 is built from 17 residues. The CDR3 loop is CASSYRISSGTYNEQFF. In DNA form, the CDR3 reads TGTGCCAGCAGTTATCGAATTTCTAGCGGAACCTACAATGAGCAGTTCTTC.

This CDR3 is CATSRRGQGWSGYTF. The CDR3 coding sequence is TGTGCCACCAGCAGAAGGGGACAGGGTTGGAGCGGCTACACCTTC. This rearrangement joins TRBV15 to TRBJ1-2, with 9 nucleotides matching TRBD1. Germline CDR1 and CDR2: LNHNV and YYDKDF (reference sequence). The trim removed 2 bases at V and 8 bases at J, leaving 9 bases unmatched. The CDR3 is 15 residues long. Looking up the rest from reference TRBV15 and TRBJ1-2 gives the full variable domain: DAMVIQNPRYQVTQFGKPVTLSCSQTLNHNVMYWYQQKSSQAPKLLFHYYDKDFNNEADTPDNFQSRRPNTSFCFLDIRSPGLGDTAMYLCATSRRGQGWSGYTFGSGTRLTVV.

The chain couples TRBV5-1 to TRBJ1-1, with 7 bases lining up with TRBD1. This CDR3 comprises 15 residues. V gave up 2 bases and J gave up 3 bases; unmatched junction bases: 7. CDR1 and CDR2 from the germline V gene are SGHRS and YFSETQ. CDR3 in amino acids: CASSLTGTDYTEAFF. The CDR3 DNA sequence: TGCGCCAGCAGCTTAACCGGGACAGACTACACTGAAGCTTTCTTT.

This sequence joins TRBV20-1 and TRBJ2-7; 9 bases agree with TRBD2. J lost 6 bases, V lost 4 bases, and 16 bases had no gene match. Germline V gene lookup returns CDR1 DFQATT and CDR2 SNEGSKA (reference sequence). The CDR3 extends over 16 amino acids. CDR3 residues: CSATSLAGLRGGEQYF. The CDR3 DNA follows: TGCAGTGCTACCTCACTAGCGGGCCTCCGTGGAGGCGAGCAGTACTTC.

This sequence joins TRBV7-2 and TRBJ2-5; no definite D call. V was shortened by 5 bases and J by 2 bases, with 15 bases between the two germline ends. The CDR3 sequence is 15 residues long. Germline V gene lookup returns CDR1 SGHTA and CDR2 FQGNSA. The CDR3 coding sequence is TGTGCCAGCAGCCCGGGCCCTTGGGCACAAGAGACCCAGTACTTC. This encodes CASSPGPWAQETQYF.

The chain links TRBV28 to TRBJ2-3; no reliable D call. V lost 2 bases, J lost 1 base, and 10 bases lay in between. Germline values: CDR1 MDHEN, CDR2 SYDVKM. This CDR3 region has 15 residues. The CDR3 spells CASSLSSLGTDTQYF. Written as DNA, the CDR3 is TGTGCCAGCAGTTTAAGTAGCCTGGGCACAGATACGCAGTATTTT.

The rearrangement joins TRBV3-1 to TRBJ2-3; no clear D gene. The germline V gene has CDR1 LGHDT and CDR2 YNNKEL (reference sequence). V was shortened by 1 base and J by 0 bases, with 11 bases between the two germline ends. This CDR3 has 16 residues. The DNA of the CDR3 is TGTGCCAGCAGCCAAGCGCGGACCTTAAGCACAGATACGCAGTATTTT. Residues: CASSQARTLSTDTQYF.

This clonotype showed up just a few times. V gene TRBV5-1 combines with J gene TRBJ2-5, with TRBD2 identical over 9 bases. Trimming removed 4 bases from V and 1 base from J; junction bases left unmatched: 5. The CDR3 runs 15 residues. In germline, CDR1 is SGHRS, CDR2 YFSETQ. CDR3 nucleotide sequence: TGCGCCAGCAGCGCGGGGGGGTCGATCCAAGAGACCCAGTACTTC. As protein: CASSAGGSIQETQYF.

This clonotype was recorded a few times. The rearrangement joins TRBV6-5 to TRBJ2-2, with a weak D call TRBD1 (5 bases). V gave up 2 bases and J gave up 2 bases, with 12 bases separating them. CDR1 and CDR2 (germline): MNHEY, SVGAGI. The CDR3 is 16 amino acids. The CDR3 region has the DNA TGTGCCAGCAGTTACGGGTCACAGGTTAACACCGGGGAGCTGTTTTTT. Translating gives CASSYGSQVNTGELFF.

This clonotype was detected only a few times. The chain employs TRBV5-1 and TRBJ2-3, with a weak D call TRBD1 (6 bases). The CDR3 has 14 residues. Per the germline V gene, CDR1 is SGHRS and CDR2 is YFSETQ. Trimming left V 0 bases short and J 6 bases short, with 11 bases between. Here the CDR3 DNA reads TGCGCCAGCAGCTTGGCCGGGACATCGGATACGCAGTATTTT. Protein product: CASSLAGTSDTQYF. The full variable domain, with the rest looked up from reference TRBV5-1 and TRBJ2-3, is KAGVTQTPRYLIKTRGQQVTLSCSPISGHRSVSWYQQTPGQGLQFLFEYFSETQRNKGNFPGRFSGRQFSNSRSEMNVSTLELGDSALYLCASSLAGTSDTQYFGPGTRLTVL.

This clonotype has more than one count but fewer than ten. CDR3 loop: CSARRTSGRYNEQFF. For the CDR3, the DNA is TGCAGTGCTAGAAGGACTAGCGGGAGGTACAATGAGCAGTTCTTC. The chain is built from TRBV20-1 and TRBJ2-1; 14 positions agree with TRBD2. The CDR3 covers 15 residues. Per the germline V gene, CDR1 is DFQATT and CDR2 is SNEGSKA (reference sequence). V shed 2 bases, J shed 4 bases, and the junction held 1 base outside the gene matches.

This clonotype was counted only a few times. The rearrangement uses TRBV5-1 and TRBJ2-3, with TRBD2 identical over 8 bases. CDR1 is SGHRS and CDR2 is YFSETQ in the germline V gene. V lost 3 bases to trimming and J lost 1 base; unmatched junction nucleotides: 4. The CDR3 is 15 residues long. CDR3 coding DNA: TGCGCCAGCAGCTACGCGACTAGCGGCACAGATACGCAGTATTTT. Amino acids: CASSYATSGTDTQYF.

The CDR3 sequence: CASSVGQGASNEQFF. The DNA of the CDR3 is TGCGCCAGCAGCGTTGGACAGGGGGCATCTAATGAGCAGTTCTTC. V is TRBV5-1 and J is TRBJ2-1; 11 positions match TRBD1. Germline loops: CDR1 SGHRS, CDR2 YFSETQ. Germline trimming cut 4 bases from V and 7 bases from J; bases unmatched to any gene: 7. CDR3 length: 15 amino acids.

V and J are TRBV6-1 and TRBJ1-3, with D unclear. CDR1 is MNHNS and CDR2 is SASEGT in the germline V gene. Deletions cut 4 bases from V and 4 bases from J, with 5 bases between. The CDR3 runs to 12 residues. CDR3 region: CASSGGGNTIYF. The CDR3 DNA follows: TGTGCCAGCAGTGGAGGGGGAAACACCATATATTTT.